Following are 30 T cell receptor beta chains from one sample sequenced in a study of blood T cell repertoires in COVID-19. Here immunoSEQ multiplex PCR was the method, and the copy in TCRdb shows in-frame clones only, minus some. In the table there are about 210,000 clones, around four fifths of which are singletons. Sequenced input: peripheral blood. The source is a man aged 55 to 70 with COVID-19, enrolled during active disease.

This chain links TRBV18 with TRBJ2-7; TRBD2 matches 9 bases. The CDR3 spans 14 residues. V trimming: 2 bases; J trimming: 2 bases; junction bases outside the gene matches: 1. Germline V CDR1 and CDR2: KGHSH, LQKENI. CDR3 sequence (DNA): TGTGCCAGCTCACCAGCGGGAGGGACCTACGAGCAGTACTTC. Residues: CASSPAGGTYEQYF.

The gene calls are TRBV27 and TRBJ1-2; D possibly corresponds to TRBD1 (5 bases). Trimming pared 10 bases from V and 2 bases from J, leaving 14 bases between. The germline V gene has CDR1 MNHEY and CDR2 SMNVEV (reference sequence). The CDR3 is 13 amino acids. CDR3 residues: CATTVGPNYGYTF. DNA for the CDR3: TGTGCCACTACCGTGGGGCCAAACTATGGCTACACCTTC.

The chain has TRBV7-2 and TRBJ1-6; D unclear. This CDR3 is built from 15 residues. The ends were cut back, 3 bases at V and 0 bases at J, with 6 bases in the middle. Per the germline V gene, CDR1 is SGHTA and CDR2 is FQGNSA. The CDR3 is CASSFRSSYNSPLHF. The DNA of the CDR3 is TGTGCCAGCAGCTTCCGGAGCTCCTATAATTCACCCCTCCACTTT.

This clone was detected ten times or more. In DNA, the CDR3 is TGTGCCAGCAGTTTATCGACAGGGGCCGCCAACTACGAGCAGTACTTC. It is translated as CASSLSTGAANYEQYF. The rearrangement joins TRBV28 to TRBJ2-7, with 8 nucleotides matching TRBD1. V lost 1 base, J lost 3 bases, and 8 bases stayed unmatched. Germline V lookup: CDR1 MDHEN, CDR2 SYDVKM. The CDR3 consists of 16 residues.

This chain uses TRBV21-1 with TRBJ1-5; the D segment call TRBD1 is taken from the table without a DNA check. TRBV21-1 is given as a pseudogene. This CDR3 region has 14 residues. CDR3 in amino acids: CASSIRDRNQPQHF. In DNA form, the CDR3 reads TGTGCCAGCAGCATCCGGGACAGAAATCAGCCCCAGCATTTT.

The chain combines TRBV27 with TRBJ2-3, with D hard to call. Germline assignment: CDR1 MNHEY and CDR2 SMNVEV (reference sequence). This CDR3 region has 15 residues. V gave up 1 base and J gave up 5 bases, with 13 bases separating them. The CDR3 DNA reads TGTGCCAGCAGTTTATTCTCCAGTCAGGAAGATACGCAGTATTTT. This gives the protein CASSLFSSQEDTQYF.

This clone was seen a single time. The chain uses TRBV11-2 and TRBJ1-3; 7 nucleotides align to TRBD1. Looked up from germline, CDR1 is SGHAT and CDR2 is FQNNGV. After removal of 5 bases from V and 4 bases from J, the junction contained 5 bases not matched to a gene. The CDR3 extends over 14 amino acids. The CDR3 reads CASSRRTGGNTIYF. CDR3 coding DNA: TGTGCCAGCAGCCGAAGGACAGGCGGAAACACCATATATTTT.

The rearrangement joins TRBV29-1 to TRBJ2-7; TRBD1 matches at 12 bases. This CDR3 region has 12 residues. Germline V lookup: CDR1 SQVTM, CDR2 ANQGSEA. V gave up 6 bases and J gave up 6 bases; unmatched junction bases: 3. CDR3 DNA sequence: TGCAGCGTCGGGACAGGGGGCCTCGAGCAGTACTTC. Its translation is CSVGTGGLEQYF.

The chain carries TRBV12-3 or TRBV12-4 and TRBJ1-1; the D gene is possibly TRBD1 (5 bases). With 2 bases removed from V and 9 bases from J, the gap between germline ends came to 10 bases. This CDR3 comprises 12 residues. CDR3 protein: CASSLYSGKAFF. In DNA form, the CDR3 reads TGTGCCAGCAGTTTATATTCAGGGAAAGCTTTCTTT.

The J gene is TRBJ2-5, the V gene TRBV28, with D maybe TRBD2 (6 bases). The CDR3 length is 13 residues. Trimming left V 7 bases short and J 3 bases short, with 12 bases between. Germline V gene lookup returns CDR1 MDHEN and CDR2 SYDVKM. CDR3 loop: CASIPAGKETQYF. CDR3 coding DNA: TGTGCCAGCATTCCGGCGGGGAAAGAGACCCAGTACTTC.

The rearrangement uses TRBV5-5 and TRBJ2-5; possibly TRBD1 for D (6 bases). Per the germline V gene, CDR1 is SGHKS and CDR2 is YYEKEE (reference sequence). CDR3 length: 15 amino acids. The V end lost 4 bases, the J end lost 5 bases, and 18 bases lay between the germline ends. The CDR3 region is CASSRSTGNSETQYF. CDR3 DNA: TGTGCCAGCAGCCGCTCAACAGGGAATTCGGAGACCCAGTACTTC.

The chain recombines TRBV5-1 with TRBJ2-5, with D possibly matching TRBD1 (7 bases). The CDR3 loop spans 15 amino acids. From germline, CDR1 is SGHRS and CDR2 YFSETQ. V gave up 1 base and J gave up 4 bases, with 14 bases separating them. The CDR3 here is CASSLQPGGRETQYF. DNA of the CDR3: TGCGCCAGCAGCTTGCAGCCAGGGGGGCGAGAGACCCAGTACTTC.

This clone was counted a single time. CDR3 sequence reads: CASSLERQLNTEAFF. Written as DNA, the CDR3 is TGCGCCAGCAGCTTGGAGCGACAGCTGAACACTGAAGCTTTCTTT. The V gene is TRBV5-1, the J gene TRBJ1-1; the D gene is possibly TRBD1 (5 bases). The germline CDR1 and CDR2 sequences are SGHRS and YFSETQ. V was trimmed by 0 bases and J by 0 bases, leaving 9 bases between them. The CDR3 is made up of 15 amino acids.

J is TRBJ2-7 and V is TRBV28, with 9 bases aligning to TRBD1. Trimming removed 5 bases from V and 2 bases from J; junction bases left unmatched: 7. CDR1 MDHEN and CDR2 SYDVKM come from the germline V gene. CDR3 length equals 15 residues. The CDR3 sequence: CASSADRGGPYEQYF. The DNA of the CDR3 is TGTGCCAGCAGTGCGGACAGGGGTGGCCCCTACGAGCAGTACTTC.

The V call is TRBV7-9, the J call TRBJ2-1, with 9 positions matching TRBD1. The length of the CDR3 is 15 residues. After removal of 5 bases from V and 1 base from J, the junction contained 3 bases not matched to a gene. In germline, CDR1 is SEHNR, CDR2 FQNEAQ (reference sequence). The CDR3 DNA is TGTGCCAGCAGCCTGGGACAGGGATCCTACAATGAGCAGTTCTTC. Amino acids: CASSLGQGSYNEQFF.

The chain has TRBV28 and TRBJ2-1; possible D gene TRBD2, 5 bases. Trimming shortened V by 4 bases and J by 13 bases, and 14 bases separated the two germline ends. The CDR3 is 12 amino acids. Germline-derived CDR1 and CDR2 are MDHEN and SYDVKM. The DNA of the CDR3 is TGTGCCAGCAGTTCCTCGGGAAGATATCAGTTCTTC. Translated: CASSSSGRYQFF.

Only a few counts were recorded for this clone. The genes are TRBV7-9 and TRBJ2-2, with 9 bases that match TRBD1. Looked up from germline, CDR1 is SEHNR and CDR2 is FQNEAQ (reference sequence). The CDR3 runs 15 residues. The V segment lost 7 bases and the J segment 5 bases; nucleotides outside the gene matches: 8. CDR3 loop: CASTPGTGFTGELFF. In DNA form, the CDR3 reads TGTGCCAGCACCCCAGGGACAGGGTTTACCGGGGAGCTGTTTTTT.

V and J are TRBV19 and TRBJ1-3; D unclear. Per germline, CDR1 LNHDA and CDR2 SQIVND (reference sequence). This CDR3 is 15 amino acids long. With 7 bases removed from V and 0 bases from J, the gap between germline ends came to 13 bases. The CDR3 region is CASKLGSISGNTIYF. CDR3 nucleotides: TGTGCCAGTAAGCTAGGCAGCATCTCTGGAAACACCATATATTTT.

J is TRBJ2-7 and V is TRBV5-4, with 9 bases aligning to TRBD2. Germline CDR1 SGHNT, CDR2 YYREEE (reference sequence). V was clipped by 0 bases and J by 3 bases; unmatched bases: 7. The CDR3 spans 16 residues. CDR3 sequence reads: CASSLAGGSGSYEQYF. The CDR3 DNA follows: TGTGCCAGCAGCTTGGCCGGGGGTAGCGGGAGCTACGAGCAGTACTTC.

DNA for the CDR3: TGTGCCAGCAGCTTCGACGGGAGGAGCTATGGCTACACCTTC. Protein: CASSFDGRSYGYTF. V usage is TRBV5-6 and J usage is TRBJ1-2; D not resolved. Per the germline V gene, CDR1 is SGHDT and CDR2 is YYEEEE. This CDR3 is 14 amino acids long. V gave up 2 bases and J gave up 4 bases, with 12 bases separating them.

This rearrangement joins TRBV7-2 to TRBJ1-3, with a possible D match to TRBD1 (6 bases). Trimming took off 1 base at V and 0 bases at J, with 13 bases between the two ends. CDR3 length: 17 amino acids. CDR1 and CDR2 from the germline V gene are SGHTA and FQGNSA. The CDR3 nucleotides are TGTGCCAGCAGCTTAGGGGGACACCTGAGCTCTGGAAACACCATATATTTT. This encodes CASSLGGHLSSGNTIYF.

The CDR3 sequence: CASSQGSGGRSRTEAFF. The CDR3 coding sequence is TGTGCCAGCAGCCAAGGCTCAGGGGGAAGATCGAGAACTGAAGCTTTCTTT. V gene TRBV14 combines with J gene TRBJ1-1; TRBD1 matches 7 bases. V gave up 1 base and J gave up 5 bases; unmatched junction bases: 13. Germline V gene data show CDR1 as SGHDN and CDR2 as FVKESK. This CDR3 has 17 residues.

Here the CDR3 DNA reads TGTGCCAGTAGTATATCGATGGGACAGGGGGCCGTTTTCTTT. Its protein product is CASSISMGQGAVFF. The chain employs TRBV19 and TRBJ1-1; 12 bases are a match to TRBD1. The CDR3 contains 14 residues. With 2 bases clipped from V and 13 bases from J, the junction kept 8 bases outside the gene matches. The germline CDR1 and CDR2 sequences are LNHDA and SQIVND (reference sequence).

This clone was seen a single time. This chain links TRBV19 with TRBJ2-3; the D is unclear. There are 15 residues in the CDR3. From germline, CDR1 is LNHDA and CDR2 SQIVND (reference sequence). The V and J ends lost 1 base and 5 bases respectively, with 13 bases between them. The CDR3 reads CASSIAAAVKDTQYF. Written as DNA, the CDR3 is TGTGCCAGTAGTATAGCCGCGGCAGTGAAAGATACGCAGTATTTT.

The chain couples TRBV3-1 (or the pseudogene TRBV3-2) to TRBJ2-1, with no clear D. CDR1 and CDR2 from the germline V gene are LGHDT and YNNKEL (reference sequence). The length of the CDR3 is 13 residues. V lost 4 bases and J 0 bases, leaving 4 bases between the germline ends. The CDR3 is CASSLSSYNEQFF. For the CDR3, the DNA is TGTGCCAGCAGCCTGAGCTCCTACAATGAGCAGTTCTTC.

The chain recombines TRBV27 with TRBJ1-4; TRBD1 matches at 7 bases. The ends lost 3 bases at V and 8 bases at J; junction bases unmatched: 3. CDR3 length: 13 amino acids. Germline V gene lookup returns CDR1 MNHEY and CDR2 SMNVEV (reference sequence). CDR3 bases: TGTGCCAGCAGTTTGATCAGGGGGGAAAAACTGTTTTTT. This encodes CASSLIRGEKLFF.

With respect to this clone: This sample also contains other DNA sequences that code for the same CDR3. CDR3 DNA: TGTGCCAGTAGGAAGCAGGCAGGTTCGTACGAGCAGTACTTC. It is translated as CASRKQAGSYEQYF. V usage is TRBV6-5 and J usage is TRBJ2-7; D gene ambiguous. V lost 9 bases and J lost 4, with 19 bases in between. Germline CDR1 MNHEY, CDR2 SVGAGI. This CDR3 has 14 residues.

For the CDR3, the DNA is TGCGCCAGCAGCCAAGATAGGGGCCCCTCCTACGAGCAGTACTTC. It codes for CASSQDRGPSYEQYF. The chain is built from TRBV4-1 and TRBJ2-7; tentatively, D is TRBD1 (5 bases). The CDR3 totals 15 residues. Germline V gene sequence: CDR1 MGHRA, CDR2 YSYEKL. V lost 0 bases and J lost 0, with 9 bases in between.

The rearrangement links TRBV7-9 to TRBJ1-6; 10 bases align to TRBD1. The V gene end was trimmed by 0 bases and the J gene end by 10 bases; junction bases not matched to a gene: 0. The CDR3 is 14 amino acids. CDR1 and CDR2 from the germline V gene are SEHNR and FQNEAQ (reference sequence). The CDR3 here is CASSLADRGSPLHF. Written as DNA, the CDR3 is TGTGCCAGCAGCTTAGCGGACAGGGGGTCACCCCTCCACTTT.

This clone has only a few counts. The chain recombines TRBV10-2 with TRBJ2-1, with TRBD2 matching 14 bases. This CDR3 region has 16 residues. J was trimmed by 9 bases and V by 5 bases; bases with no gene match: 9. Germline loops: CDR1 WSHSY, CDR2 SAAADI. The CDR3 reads CASSTPGLAGASEQFF. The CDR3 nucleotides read TGCGCCAGCAGTACCCCGGGACTAGCGGGAGCAAGTGAGCAGTTCTTC.